This is a list of T cell receptor beta chains from one sample in a study of T cell changes during pregnancy in multiple sclerosis. TCRdb keeps only in-frame clones here, not all; method: immunoSEQ multiplex PCR. This sample has around 130,000 clones, with about 95% found just once. The sequences come from peripheral blood, collected after pregnancy. These TCRs come from a female donor with multiple sclerosis, enrolled in a pregnancy study. The CDR3 runs from the conserved cysteine through the conserved F or W. The D gene is left open where the match is weak. Rows give clone size only sometimes, using once, few, many, or a class for an expanded clone.

d_gene | abundance | j_gene | v_gene | CDR3nt | CDR3aa
TRBD1 | - | TRBJ1-1 | TRBV6-1 | TGTGCCAGCAGTGCCTACAGGGGGAACACTGAAGCTTTCTTT | CASSAYRGNTEAFF
- | - | TRBJ1-5 | TRBV29-1 | TGCAGCGTTGGCAGGGAAGATCAGCCCCAGCATTTT | CSVGREDQPQHF
- | once | TRBJ1-5 | TRBV27 | TGTGCCAGCAGGGAGTGGGGCAATCAGCCCCAGCATTTT | CASREWGNQPQHF
- | - | TRBJ1-3 | TRBV6-6 | TGTGCCAGCAATCTCCCAGGTGACTCTGGAAACACCATATATTTT | CASNLPGDSGNTIYF
TRBD1 | - | TRBJ2-1 | TRBV27 | TGTGCCAGCAGTTTACACAGGGGACCCTACAATGAGCAGTTCTTC | CASSLHRGPYNEQFF
TRBD1 | - | TRBJ1-1 | TRBV28 | TGTGCCAGCAGTCCGACAGGGACGGGGAACACTGAAGCTTTCTTT | CASSPTGTGNTEAFF
TRBD2 | - | TRBJ2-7 | TRBV28 | TGTGCCAGCAGTTTCTCTAGGACTAGCGGGAGTCTCAGGGCTCTCTCCTACGAGCAGTACTTC | CASSFSRTSGSLRALSYEQYF
- | - | TRBJ2-7 | TRBV11-1 | TGTGCCAGCAGCTATATGGGCCGTTGGGAGCAGTACTTC | CASSYMGRWEQYF
- | - | TRBJ1-2 | TRBV5-1 | TGCGCCAGCAGTCCTATAGGAGGAGAATATGGCTACACCTTC | CASSPIGGEYGYTF
- | - | TRBJ1-6 | TRBV6-5 | TGTGCCAGCAGTTACGGCGGTTCCTATAATTCACCCCTCCACTTT | CASSYGGSYNSPLHF
- | - | TRBJ1-5 | TRBV19 | TGTGCCAGTAGCTTGGACAGCTCCCGCAATCAGCCCCAGCATTTT | CASSLDSSRNQPQHF
- | - | TRBJ2-3 | TRBV7-9 | TGTGCCAGCAGCTTAGCGGAGCGCGAAAATACAGATACGCAGTATTTT | CASSLAERENTDTQYF
TRBD2 | - | TRBJ2-1 | TRBV27 | TGTGCCAGCAGTTTGACTAGCGGCAATGAGCAGTTCTTC | CASSLTSGNEQFF
TRBD2 | - | TRBJ2-3 | TRBV4-1 | TGCGCCAGCAGCCAAGGGCGGGAGATGGGCACAGATACGCAGTATTTT | CASSQGREMGTDTQYF
- | - | TRBJ2-3 | TRBV2 | TGTGCCAGCATCTCCGGCGTCGGCGGGAACACAGATACGCAGTATTTT | CASISGVGGNTDTQYF
- | few | TRBJ1-1 | TRBV5-1 | TGCGCCAGCAGCCCAAGGATGACAGAGAACACTGAAGCTTTCTTT | CASSPRMTENTEAFF
TRBD2 | once | TRBJ2-3 | TRBV28 | TGTGCCAGCAGTCTTGAAGGACTAGCGGGAGTAATTGGCACAGATACGCAGTATTTT | CASSLEGLAGVIGTDTQYF
TRBD2 | - | TRBJ2-1 | TRBV19 | TGTGCCAGTAGTATGGGGGGACTAGCGGGATACAATGAGCAGTTCTTC | CASSMGGLAGYNEQFF
- | - | TRBJ2-5 | TRBV6-5 | TGTGCCAGCAGTTACTCGATAGTAGCAGAGACCCAGTACTTC | CASSYSIVAETQYF
- | once | TRBJ2-5 | TRBV5-4 | TGTGCCAGCAAAGAGGCCTACCAAGAGACCCAGTACTTC | CASKEAYQETQYF
- | - | TRBJ1-1 | TRBV30 | TGTGCCTGGAGTAAGTCGGTAGTGAACACTGAAGCTTTCTTT | CAWSKSVVNTEAFF
- | - | TRBJ1-1 | TRBV9 | TGTGCCAGCAGCGTAGACGGTGAGGGGAACACTGAAGCTTTCTTT | CASSVDGEGNTEAFF
- | - | TRBJ1-2 | TRBV5-1 | TGCGCCAGCAGAGTCGGACAGACCGATAACTATGGCTACACCTTC | CASRVGQTDNYGYTF
TRBD1 | - | TRBJ2-1 | TRBV7-3 | TGTGCCAGCAGCTTAGAAGTATCGGACAGGGAATTGCTTGAGCAGTTCTTC | CASSLEVSDRELLEQFF
TRBD1 | - | TRBJ1-2 | TRBV4-3 | TGCGCCAGCAGCCAAGATCAGGGACAGAAGGGCTACACCTTC | CASSQDQGQKGYTF
- | - | TRBJ2-7 | TRBV6-5 | TGTGCCAGCAGTTACTCACCCAGCTCCTACGAGCAGTACTTC | CASSYSPSSYEQYF
TRBD1 | - | TRBJ2-3 | TRBV5-4 | TGTGCCAGCAGCTGGGGAGACAGGGGGACAGATACGCAGTATTTT | CASSWGDRGTDTQYF
TRBD2 | - | TRBJ2-7 | TRBV28 | TGTGCCAGCAGTTTATTGAGAGCGGGAGGATTACTCTCCTACGAGCAGTACTTC | CASSLLRAGGLLSYEQYF